Presented here are 22 T cell receptor beta chains from one specimen sequenced in a study of blood T cell repertoires in COVID-19. TCRdb's table, derived via immunoSEQ multiplex PCR, lists solely in-frame clones and lacks some. Counted here are about 470,000 clones, 87% occurring once; the ten biggest clones make up about 0.75%. Sequenced input: PBMCs or T cells enriched from blood (not recorded which). The receptors were gathered from a woman between 18 and 29 years old who had recovered from COVID-19.

DNA for the CDR3: TGTGCCAGCAGTGTGGCCCTTCCTGGGGCCAACGTCCTGACTTTC. Translating it yields CASSVALPGANVLTF. The chain employs TRBV2 and TRBJ2-6, with D hard to call. Trimming cost V 4 bases and J 2 bases, with 9 bases left between them. The CDR3 contains 15 residues. Germline values: CDR1 SNHLY, CDR2 FYNNEI.

The chain is built from TRBV30 and TRBJ1-3, with D possibly being TRBD1 (5 bases). From germline, CDR1 is GTSNPN and CDR2 SVGIG (reference sequence). V was trimmed by 7 bases and J by 0 bases, leaving 19 bases between them. The CDR3 has 16 residues. The CDR3 bases are TGTGCCTCCACGTACTGGGGCAGGTCCTCTGGAAACACCATATATTTT. Encoded protein: CASTYWGRSSGNTIYF.

The chain recombines TRBV4-1 with TRBJ2-3; D is unresolved. V dropped 0 bases and J dropped 8 bases, with 3 bases sitting between them. The V gene's germline CDR1 is MGHRA and CDR2 YSYEKL. The CDR3 extends over 11 amino acids. For the CDR3, the DNA is TGCGCCAGCAGCCAAGATCGTACGCAGTATTTT. This encodes CASSQDRTQYF.

The chain employs TRBV4-1 and TRBJ2-7; perhaps TRBD2 as D (6 bases). The CDR3 has 14 residues. With 4 bases removed from V and 4 bases from J, the gap between germline ends came to 14 bases. In germline, CDR1 is MGHRA, CDR2 YSYEKL. The CDR3 coding sequence is TGCGCCAGCAGCCGGGGGACTTACGGGTACGAGCAGTACTTC. Translated: CASSRGTYGYEQYF.

The rearrangement links TRBV19 to TRBJ1-4; no clear D gene. V was cut by 1 base and J by 2 bases, with 14 bases left in between. The CDR3 has 17 amino acids. Germline V lookup: CDR1 LNHDA, CDR2 SQIVND (reference sequence). CDR3 loop: CASSIGPNPGTNEKLFF. CDR3 bases: TGTGCCAGTAGTATAGGCCCAAATCCAGGCACTAATGAAAAACTGTTTTTT.

The rearrangement joins TRBV7-9 to TRBJ1-4; 7 nucleotides agree with TRBD1. Germline V gene sequence: CDR1 SEHNR, CDR2 FQNEAQ (reference sequence). The V segment lost 1 base and the J segment 4 bases; nucleotides outside the gene matches: 12. The CDR3 has 18 residues. The chain's CDR3 is CASSLGQGGVRNNEKLFF. The CDR3 DNA sequence: TGTGCCAGCAGCTTAGGACAGGGCGGGGTGAGGAATAATGAAAAACTGTTTTTT.

In nucleotides, the CDR3 is TGTGCCAGCAGCGAGACTCAAAGGGGCGATTCACCCCTCCACTTT. Translation: CASSETQRGDSPLHF. The chain joins TRBV9 to TRBJ1-6; weak D call: TRBD1 (5 bases). The CDR3 has 15 amino acids. The germline V gene has CDR1 SGDLS and CDR2 YYNGEE. Trimming shortened V by 3 bases and J by 8 bases, and 15 bases separated the two germline ends.

This chain joins TRBV5-1 and TRBJ1-2; possible D gene TRBD1, 5 bases. The germline V gene has CDR1 SGHRS and CDR2 YFSETQ. The V end was cut by 0 bases, the J end by 7 bases, with 16 bases between. The CDR3 consists of 15 residues. The CDR3 DNA is TGCGCCAGCAGCTTGGACCTCTCCGGGGGAGCTGGCTACACCTTC. Translating gives CASSLDLSGGAGYTF.

This chain links TRBV6-5 with TRBJ2-7; D perhaps matches TRBD1 (5 bases). Trimming pared 4 bases from V and 3 bases from J, leaving 19 bases between. Germline values: CDR1 MNHEY, CDR2 SVGAGI. The CDR3 spans 16 residues. The CDR3 is CASSSPSRKGHYEQYF. The CDR3 DNA is TGTGCCAGCAGTTCCCCTTCACGGAAAGGACACTACGAGCAGTACTTC.

This chain uses TRBV19 with TRBJ2-1; 7 nucleotides match TRBD2. Per germline, CDR1 LNHDA and CDR2 SQIVND (reference sequence). Unmatched junction bases numbered 5, after V lost 3 bases and J lost 0 bases. The CDR3 totals 16 residues. CDR3 sequence reads: CASSISSGGSYNEQFF. The DNA of the CDR3 is TGTGCCAGTAGTATTTCATCGGGGGGCTCCTACAATGAGCAGTTCTTC.

The V and J genes are TRBV7-2 and TRBJ2-7; 7 nucleotides line up with TRBD1. This CDR3 contains 13 residues. Germline V lookup: CDR1 SGHTA, CDR2 FQGNSA. Unmatched junction bases numbered 6, after V lost 3 bases and J lost 7 bases. The DNA of the CDR3 is TGTGCCAGCAGCTTGGACAGGACGAGAGAGCAGTACTTC. It is translated as CASSLDRTREQYF.

The chain links TRBV18 to TRBJ1-1; D possibly corresponds to TRBD1 (6 bases). The germline V and J ends were trimmed by 3 bases and 4 bases, with 15 bases remaining between them. The CDR3 loop spans 15 amino acids. CDR1 is KGHSH and CDR2 is LQKENI in the germline V gene. The CDR3 protein is CASSPQQGSITEAFF. CDR3 nucleotide sequence: TGTGCCAGCTCACCGCAACAGGGATCCATCACTGAAGCTTTCTTT.

The chain couples TRBV5-1 to TRBJ1-6; 7 bases are shared with TRBD1. The CDR3 has 14 residues. CDR1 is SGHRS, CDR2 YFSETQ, per germline. J was trimmed by 7 bases and V by 2 bases; bases with no gene match: 3. Here the CDR3 reads CASSFGDSNSPLHF. CDR3 nucleotides: TGCGCCAGCAGCTTCGGGGACAGCAATTCACCCCTCCACTTT. The full variable domain, with the rest looked up from reference TRBV5-1 and TRBJ1-6, is KAGVTQTPRYLIKTRGQQVTLSCSPISGHRSVSWYQQTPGQGLQFLFEYFSETQRNKGNFPGRFSGRQFSNSRSEMNVSTLELGDSALYLCASSFGDSNSPLHFGNGTRLTVT.

The chain is built from TRBV11-2 and TRBJ2-3, with 11 bases aligning to TRBD2. With 1 base clipped from V and 10 bases from J, the junction kept 7 bases outside the gene matches. CDR3 length: 15 amino acids. Germline CDR1 is SGHAT and CDR2 is FQNNGV. CDR3 DNA: TGTGCCAGCAGCTTAGTTTACGCTAGCGGGGGGTCGCAGTATTTT. As protein: CASSLVYASGGSQYF.

The genes are TRBV5-6 and TRBJ1-1; D call uncertain. CDR1 and CDR2 (germline): SGHDT, YYEEEE. V was shortened by 4 bases and J by 3 bases, with 13 bases between the two germline ends. The CDR3 loop spans 14 amino acids. CDR3 protein: CASSLPEGDTEAFF. The CDR3 coding sequence is TGTGCCAGCAGCCTTCCTGAGGGAGACACTGAAGCTTTCTTT.

V is TRBV24-1 and J is TRBJ1-2; TRBD1 might be the D (6 bases). Germline V gene sequence: CDR1 KGHDR, CDR2 SFDVKD. V was trimmed by 4 bases and J by 2 bases, leaving 10 bases between them. The CDR3 runs 14 residues. The CDR3 DNA follows: TGTGCCACCAGTGACGACAGGAAGAACTATGGCTACACCTTC. Protein product: CATSDDRKNYGYTF.

This chain uses TRBV27 with TRBJ1-2, with a weak D call TRBD1 (6 bases). Trimming left V 2 bases short and J 0 bases short, with 10 bases between. The germline V gene has CDR1 MNHEY and CDR2 SMNVEV (reference sequence). CDR3 length: 15 amino acids. The chain's CDR3 is CASSLRGLANYGYTF. CDR3 sequence (DNA): TGTGCCAGCAGTTTAAGGGGGTTAGCTAACTATGGCTACACCTTC.

This clone has just a few counts. This rearrangement joins TRBV4-2 to TRBJ2-7; 9 positions agree with TRBD1. The V gene end was trimmed by 4 bases and the J gene end by 5 bases; junction bases not matched to a gene: 6. CDR1 and CDR2 (germline): LGHNA, YNFKEQ. This CDR3 comprises 14 residues. CDR3 coding DNA: TGTGCCAGCAGCCCAAGGACAGGGGCAGACGAGCAGTACTTC. Its protein product is CASSPRTGADEQYF.

The chain uses TRBV9 and TRBJ2-1; D may be TRBD2 (5 bases). The CDR3 consists of 13 residues. Trimming left V 0 bases short and J 6 bases short, with 7 bases between. The germline gives CDR1 SGDLS, CDR2 YYNGEE. CDR3 amino acids: CASSVGELNEQFF. For the CDR3, the DNA is TGTGCCAGCAGCGTAGGGGAGCTCAATGAGCAGTTCTTC.

The V call is TRBV27, the J call TRBJ1-2; no definite D call. Trimming took 4 bases from V and 4 from J, leaving 13 bases between them. The CDR3 contains 14 residues. CDR1 and CDR2 from the germline V gene are MNHEY and SMNVEV (reference sequence). The CDR3, as DNA: TGTGCCAGCAGTTCGATGGGAGGGATCTATGGCTACACCTTC. Protein product: CASSSMGGIYGYTF.

The rearrangement uses TRBV12-3 or TRBV12-4 and TRBJ2-2; D ambiguous. V was pared by 6 bases and J by 2 bases, with 7 bases between. The CDR3 is 13 amino acids. The chain's CDR3 is CASRWANTGELFF. The CDR3 DNA reads TGTGCCAGCAGATGGGCCAACACCGGGGAGCTGTTTTTT.

The chain employs TRBV5-1 and TRBJ2-1; D is unclear. This CDR3 has 12 amino acids. Germline CDR1 and CDR2: SGHRS and YFSETQ. Trimming took 3 bases from V and 4 from J, leaving 5 bases between them. The CDR3 coding sequence is TGCGCCAGCAGCTCAGCGTACAATGAGCAGTTCTTC. It yields the protein CASSSAYNEQFF.